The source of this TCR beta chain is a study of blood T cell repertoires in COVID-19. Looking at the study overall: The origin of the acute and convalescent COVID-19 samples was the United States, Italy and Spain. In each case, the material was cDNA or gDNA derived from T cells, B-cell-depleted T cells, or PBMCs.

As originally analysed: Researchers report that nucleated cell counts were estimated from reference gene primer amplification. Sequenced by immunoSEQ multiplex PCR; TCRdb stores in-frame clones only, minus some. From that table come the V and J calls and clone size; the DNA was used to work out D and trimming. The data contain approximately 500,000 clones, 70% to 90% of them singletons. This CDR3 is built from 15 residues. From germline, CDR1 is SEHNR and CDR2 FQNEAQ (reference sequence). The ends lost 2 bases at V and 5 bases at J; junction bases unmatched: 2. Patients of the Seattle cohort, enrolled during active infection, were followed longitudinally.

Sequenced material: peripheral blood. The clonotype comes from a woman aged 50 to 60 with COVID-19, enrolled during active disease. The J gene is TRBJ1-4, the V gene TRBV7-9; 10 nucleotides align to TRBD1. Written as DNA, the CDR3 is TGTGCCAGCAGCTTACGGACAGGGGGGAATGAAAAACTGTTTTTT. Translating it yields CASSLRTGGNEKLFF. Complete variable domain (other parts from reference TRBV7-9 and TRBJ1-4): DTGVSQNPRHKITKRGQNVTFRCDPISEHNRLYWYRQTLGQGPEFLTYFQNEAQLEKSRLLSDRFSAERPKGSFSTLEIQRTEQGDSAMYLCASSLRTGGNEKLFFGSGTQLSVL.